Listed below are T cell receptor beta chains from one sample, sequenced in a study of T cells in Graves' hyperthyroidism and ophthalmopathy. Via MiXCR, TCRdb re-called the multiplex PCR reads, giving one row per CDR3 protein. Altogether about 500,000 distinct CDR3 sequences are present, about a sixth being singletons, with the ten largest covering around 17%. Sequenced material: blood. The receptor set was obtained from a young woman with Graves' ophthalmopathy. The CDR3 runs from the conserved cysteine through the conserved F or W. The D gene is left open where the match is weak. Not every row has a clone size; where given, it reads once, few, many or a size class.

V,D,J,size,DNA,CDR3
TRBV11-2,NA,TRBJ1-1,many,TGTGCCAGCAGCTTAGATCTAAGGGGAGCAGCCTTGGGAGCTTTCTTT,CASSLDLRGAALGAFF
TRBV12-3/TRBV12-4,NA,TRBJ1-3,NA,TGTGCCAGCAGTTTGGTCCGTCCCCCTGGAAACACCATATATTTT,CASSLVRPPGNTIYF
TRBV19,NA,TRBJ2-7,few,TGTGCCAGTAGTACTGTGGGACATACCTGCGAGCAGTACTTC,CASSTVGHTCEQYF
TRBV5-1,NA,TRBJ2-1,many,TGCGCCAGCAGCTTGGCCGCCGCCTTATCCTACAATGAGCAGTTCTTC,CASSLAAALSYNEQFF
TRBV10-3,NA,TRBJ2-5,many,TGTGCCACCCGGCTAGGCGGGGAGACCCAGTACTTC,CATRLGGETQYF
TRBV6-4,TRBD1,TRBJ2-7,many,TGTGCCAGCAGTGCCATCAACCGGGACAGATACTACGAGCAGTACTTC,CASSAINRDRYYEQYF
TRBV6-4,NA,TRBJ1-1,few,TGTGCCAGCAGTGAGTCAGGGGATCGGACTGAAGCTTTCTTT,CASSESGDRTEAFF
TRBV30,NA,TRBJ2-2,NA,TGTGCCTGGAGTACGGCCGGGACATTAAGAAACACCGGGGAGCTGTTTTTT,CAWSTAGTLRNTGELFF
TRBV18,NA,TRBJ2-3,many,TGTGCCAGCTCACCTCCGGGTTCTCACACAGATACGCAGTATTTT,CASSPPGSHTDTQYF
TRBV11-3,TRBD2,TRBJ2-1,few,TGTGCCAGCAGCTCCGGCGGGGGTGGGGAGCAGTTCTTC,CASSSGGGGEQFF
TRBV3-1,TRBD1,TRBJ1-3,few,TGTGCCAGCAGCCAAGACGCAGGGGGGAACACCATATATTTT,CASSQDAGGNTIYF
TRBV20-1,NA,TRBJ1-1,NA,TGCAGTGCTAGAGATAGGCAGATGGTGATCTATGAAGCTTTCTTT,CSARDRQMVIYEAFF
TRBV7-9,TRBD2,TRBJ2-1,many,TGTGCCAGCAGCCCGAGAGCGGGAGGTTTCGATGAGCAGTTCTTC,CASSPRAGGFDEQFF
TRBV9,NA,TRBJ1-4,NA,TGTGCCAGCAGCGTAGGGGGAGGGGTAGATGAAAAACTGTTTTTT,CASSVGGGVDEKLFF
TRBV5-4,NA,TRBJ2-1,many,TGTGCCAGCAGCTTCTCCCGGAGCCAGGGCAGGAACAATGAGCAGTTCTTC,CASSFSRSQGRNNEQFF
TRBV6-2/TRBV6-3,NA,TRBJ1-4,NA,TGTGCCAGCAGTGACTTCCGTGGCTCCGAAAAACTGTTTTTT,CASSDFRGSEKLFF
TRBV6-5,TRBD2,TRBJ2-3,few,TGTGCCAGCAGTTCAACTAGCGGGAGGGCAGATACGCAGTATTTT,CASSSTSGRADTQYF
TRBV12-3/TRBV12-4,NA,TRBJ1-1,few,TGTGCCAGCGGGCTACGCGGCACTGAAGCTTTCTTT,CASGLRGTEAFF
TRBV6-2/TRBV6-3,NA,TRBJ2-3,NA,TGTGCCAGCAGTTACGGATTCACAGATACGCAGTATTTT,CASSYGFTDTQYF
TRBV5-1,TRBD2,TRBJ2-1,NA,TGCGCCAGCAGCCAACGGGCGGGAGCGCTAAATGAGAAGTTCTTC,CASSQRAGALNEKFF
TRBV20-1,TRBD2,TRBJ2-7,NA,TGCAGTGCTAGATCAGGACTAGCGGTAAGCTCCTACGAGCAGTACTTC,CSARSGLAVSSYEQYF
TRBV7-2,NA,TRBJ1-5,few,TGTGCCAGCAGCTCCGGGACATCCGGGGTTAGCAATCAGCCCCAGCATTTT,CASSSGTSGVSNQPQHF
TRBV2,NA,TRBJ1-5,many,TGTGCCAGCAGGGAAGGGAGTTCGAGCAATCAGCCCCAGCATTTT,CASREGSSSNQPQHF
TRBV15,NA,TRBJ1-2,once,TGTGCCACCAGCAGAGTAGGAGGGGAGGACTATGGCTACACCTTC,CATSRVGGEDYGYTF
TRBV2,NA,TRBJ2-7,many,TGTGCCAGCAGGGAAAGACCCGGAGAAGGCGAGCAGTACTTC,CASRERPGEGEQYF
TRBV15,NA,TRBJ2-5,few,TGTGCCACCAGCAGAGATCGTGGGGAGACCCAGTACTTC,CATSRDRGETQYF
TRBV6-1,TRBD2,TRBJ2-5,NA,TGTGCCAGCAGTGATATTGCCGGGACTAGCGCTCAAGAGACCCAGTACTTC,CASSDIAGTSAQETQYF
TRBV30,NA,TRBJ1-2,few,TGTGCCTGGAGTGTAGGAGGGACCGCTGGCTACACCTTC,CAWSVGGTAGYTF
TRBV20-1,TRBD2,TRBJ2-7,NA,TGCAGTGCCGACGGGACTAGCGGGGGGACACTCTTCTACGAGCAGTACTTC,CSADGTSGGTLFYEQYF
TRBV5-6,NA,TRBJ2-3,many,TGTGCCAGCAGCTCCAACCCCGGAGATACGCAGTATTTT,CASSSNPGDTQYF
TRBV5-6,NA,TRBJ2-5,NA,TGTGCCAGCAGCCCGGACTCGGACCTAGAGACCCAGTACTTC,CASSPDSDLETQYF
TRBV2,NA,TRBJ1-1,many,TGTGCCAGCAGTCCAAGCGGGCATAACACTGAAGCTTTCTTT,CASSPSGHNTEAFF
TRBV28,NA,TRBJ1-2,many,TGTGCCAGCAGTTTAGGCCCTGGGCAGGGGTCTGGCTACACCTTC,CASSLGPGQGSGYTF
TRBV6-5,NA,TRBJ2-1,many,TGTGCCAGCAGTTACTCCGTTAGAAATGAGCAGTTCTTC,CASSYSVRNEQFF
TRBV5-1,TRBD1,TRBJ2-7,few,TGCGCCAGCAGCTTGTGGACAGGGGTCCTACGAGAGCAGTACTTC,CASSLWTGVLREQYF
TRBV20-1,NA,TRBJ1-1,NA,TGCAGTGCCCACGTCCGGGGATGGGGGCCTACGAACACTGAAGCTTTCTTT,CSAHVRGWGPTNTEAFF